This TCR beta chain came from a study of T cell responses to AZD1222 COVID-19 vaccine. Germline V gene lookup returns CDR1 LGHDT and CDR2 YNNKEL (reference sequence). CDR3 length: 13 residues. Trimming stripped 4 bases from V and 5 bases from J, with 12 bases between. Study-wide points: The donor group comprised mostly white British people and more females; the analysis possibly underestimated clonal diversity. Two AZD1222 doses significantly raised spike-specific TCR breadth and depth over controls.

Details on this clone: Its specificity is unknown.

Sequencing used immunoSEQ multiplex PCR; TCRdb keeps in-frame clones, though not all of them. The table lists about 120,000 clones, about 91% of them singletons, with roughly 1.5% in the top ten. The specimen comprised peripheral blood, sampled 28 days after the second AZD1222 dose. The source is an adult who received the AZD1222 COVID-19 vaccine. The V and J genes are TRBV3-1 (or the pseudogene TRBV3-2) and TRBJ2-7; D uncertain. CDR3 DNA sequence: TGTGCCAGCAGCCCGACTTGGGCTAACGAGCAGTACTTC. Translating it yields CASSPTWANEQYF.